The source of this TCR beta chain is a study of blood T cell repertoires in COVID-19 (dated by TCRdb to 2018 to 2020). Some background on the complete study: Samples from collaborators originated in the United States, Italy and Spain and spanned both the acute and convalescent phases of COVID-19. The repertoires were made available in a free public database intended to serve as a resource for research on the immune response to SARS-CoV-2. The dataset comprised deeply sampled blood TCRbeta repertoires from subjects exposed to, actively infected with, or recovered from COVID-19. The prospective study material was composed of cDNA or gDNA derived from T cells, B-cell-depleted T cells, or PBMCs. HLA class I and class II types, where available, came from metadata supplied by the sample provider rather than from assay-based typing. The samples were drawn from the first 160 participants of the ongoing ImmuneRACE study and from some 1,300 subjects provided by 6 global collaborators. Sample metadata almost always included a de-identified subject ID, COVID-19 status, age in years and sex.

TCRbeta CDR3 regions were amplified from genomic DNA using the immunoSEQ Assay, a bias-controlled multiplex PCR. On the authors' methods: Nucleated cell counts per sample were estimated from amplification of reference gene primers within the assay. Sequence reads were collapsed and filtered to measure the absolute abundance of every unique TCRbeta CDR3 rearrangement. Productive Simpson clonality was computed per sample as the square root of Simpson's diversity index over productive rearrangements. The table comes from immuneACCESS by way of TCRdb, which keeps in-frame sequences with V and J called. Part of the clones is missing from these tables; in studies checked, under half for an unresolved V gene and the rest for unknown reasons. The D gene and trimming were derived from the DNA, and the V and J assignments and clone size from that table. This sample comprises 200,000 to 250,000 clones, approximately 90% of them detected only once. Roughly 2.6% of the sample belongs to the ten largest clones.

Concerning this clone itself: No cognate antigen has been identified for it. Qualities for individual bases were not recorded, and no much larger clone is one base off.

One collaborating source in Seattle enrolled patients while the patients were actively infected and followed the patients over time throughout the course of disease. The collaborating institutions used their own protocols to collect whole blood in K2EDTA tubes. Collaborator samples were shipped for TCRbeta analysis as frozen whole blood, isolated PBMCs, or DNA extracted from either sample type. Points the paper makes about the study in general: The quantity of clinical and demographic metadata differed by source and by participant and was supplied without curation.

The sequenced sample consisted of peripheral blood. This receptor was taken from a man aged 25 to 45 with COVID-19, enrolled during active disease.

The CDR3 amino acid sequence is: CASTTGVLSGSREKLFF. The sequence in DNA is TGTGCCAGCACCACAGGGGTACTTTCTGGGTCCCGTGAAAAACTGTTTTTT. The chain links TRBV7-9 with TRBJ1-4, with 7 bases in between that match TRBD1. Trimming accounts for 7 bases at V and 7 bases at J, while the number of junction bases matched to no gene is 18. Based on the germline V gene (reference sequence), the CDR1 and CDR2 sequences are SEHNR and FQNEAQ. The CDR3 holds 17 amino acids from the cysteine to the phenylalanine. This entry keeps only the CDR3 DNA: 51 bases, framed from base 1.